The 13 T cell receptor beta chains below come from one sample, sequenced in a study of T cell responses to AZD1222 COVID-19 vaccine. TCRdb's copy holds only in-frame clones and misses some; the assay was immunoSEQ multiplex PCR. Here the sample spans some 120,000 clones, about 91% being singletons. Source: peripheral blood, taken on day 0 of AZD1222 vaccination. The source of these receptors is an adult in good health.

This sequence joins TRBV18 and TRBJ2-2; D gene unclear. The CDR3 length is 16 residues. Trimming removed 2 bases from V and 2 bases from J, with 12 bases in between. Germline V gives CDR1 KGHSH, CDR2 LQKENI. The CDR3 DNA reads as TGTGCCAGCTCACCATCGCAGGACCAAAACACCGGGGAGCTGTTTTTT. Encoded protein: CASSPSQDQNTGELFF.

The chain links TRBV28 to TRBJ1-2; D gene uncertain. Germline CDR1 is MDHEN and CDR2 is SYDVKM. This CDR3 is 12 amino acids long. V was cut by 5 bases and J by 2 bases, with 6 bases left in between. The CDR3 DNA reads as TGTGCCAGCAGTGCGGGGAACTATGGCTACACCTTC. Translating gives CASSAGNYGYTF.

This sequence joins TRBV6-5 and TRBJ2-1, with TRBD2 identical over 7 bases. Germline assignment: CDR1 MNHEY and CDR2 SVGAGI. V lost 10 bases to trimming and J lost 3 bases; unmatched junction nucleotides: 6. The CDR3 is made up of 13 amino acids. The CDR3: CATSGLNYNEQFF. The CDR3 DNA reads TGTGCCACTTCGGGACTAAACTACAATGAGCAGTTCTTC.

The rearrangement joins TRBV21-1 to TRBJ2-1; the table's TRBD2 call for D was not verified on the DNA. TRBV21-1 constitutes a pseudogene. This CDR3 region has 19 residues. The CDR3 DNA reads as TGTGCCAGCAGCGCCCGACGACGGGGGGGCCTTGGGGCCTACAATGAGCAGTTCTTC. This encodes CASSARRRGGLGAYNEQFF.

V usage is TRBV12-3 or TRBV12-4 and J usage is TRBJ1-6; D remains unclear. V gave up 3 bases and J gave up 7 bases, with 4 bases separating them. The CDR3 is made up of 12 amino acids. The CDR3 reads CASSFSNSPLHF. CDR3 bases: TGTGCCAGCAGTTTTTCGAATTCACCCCTCCACTTT.

The V call is TRBV6-6, the J call TRBJ1-2; no clear D. V lost 8 bases, J lost 4 bases, and 14 bases lay in between. Germline CDR1 and CDR2: MNHNY and SVGAGI (reference sequence). The CDR3 spans 13 residues. CDR3 amino acids: CASLRPPAYGYTF. The CDR3 nucleotides are TGTGCCAGCCTTCGCCCCCCGGCCTATGGCTACACCTTC.

This clone came up once. The chain recombines TRBV15 with TRBJ1-6; perhaps TRBD1 as D (5 bases). Trimming cost V 3 bases and J 7 bases, with 10 bases left between them. This CDR3 has 14 amino acids. Looked up from germline, CDR1 is LNHNV and CDR2 is YYDKDF (reference sequence). In nucleotides, the CDR3 is TGTGCCACCAGCAGTCAGGGAGGGAATTCACCCCTCCACTTT. The encoded protein is CATSSQGGNSPLHF.

This chain uses TRBV9 with TRBJ2-2; weak D call: TRBD1 (6 bases). Germline values: CDR1 SGDLS, CDR2 YYNGEE. The V end was cut by 5 bases, the J end by 8 bases, with 22 bases between. The CDR3 consists of 16 residues. CDR3 protein: CASSPSSQGGRGELFF. CDR3 coding DNA: TGTGCCAGCAGTCCCAGCTCACAGGGCGGTAGGGGGGAGCTGTTTTTT.

This chain uses TRBV10-3 with TRBJ1-1; weak D call: TRBD1 (6 bases). CDR1 ENHRY and CDR2 SYGVKD come from the germline V gene. The length of the CDR3 is 14 residues. Trimming removed 10 bases at V and 0 bases at J, with 15 bases between. In nucleotides, the CDR3 is TGTGCCACTACTCCGGGGACAATGAACACTGAAGCTTTCTTT. Protein product: CATTPGTMNTEAFF.

CDR3 nucleotide sequence: TGTGCCAGCAGTTGGGGGAACACTGAAGCTTTCTTT. As protein: CASSWGNTEAFF. The rearrangement links TRBV12-3 or TRBV12-4 to TRBJ1-1; D is unresolved. The V end was cut by 4 bases, the J end by 1 base, with 4 bases between. There are 12 residues in the CDR3.

The chain is built from TRBV6-5 and TRBJ1-2; tentatively, D is TRBD1 (5 bases). CDR1 MNHEY and CDR2 SVGAGI come from the germline V gene. V was pared by 4 bases and J by 4 bases, with 16 bases between. The CDR3 is made up of 15 amino acids. The CDR3 protein is CASSSPGQGVYGYTF. The CDR3, as DNA: TGTGCCAGCAGTTCCCCCGGGCAGGGAGTCTATGGCTACACCTTC.

The chain couples TRBV7-2 to TRBJ2-7, with 13 positions matching TRBD2. The ends lost 5 bases at V and 5 bases at J; junction bases unmatched: 6. The length of the CDR3 is 15 residues. CDR1 SGHTA and CDR2 FQGNSA come from the germline V gene. The CDR3 nucleotides are TGTGCCAGCAGCACCAGGACTAGCGGGGGTAACGAGCAGTACTTC. Encoded protein: CASSTRTSGGNEQYF.

The chain employs TRBV19 and TRBJ1-5, with D hard to call. Looked up from germline, CDR1 is LNHDA and CDR2 is SQIVND (reference sequence). CDR3 length: 14 amino acids. The germline V and J ends were trimmed by 7 bases and 3 bases, with 13 bases remaining between them. The chain's CDR3 is CASTWTDTNQPQHF. The CDR3 nucleotides read TGTGCCAGTACCTGGACCGATACCAATCAGCCCCAGCATTTT.